A selection of T cell receptor beta chains follows, all from one sample in a study of blood T cell repertoires in COVID-19. The protocol was immunoSEQ multiplex PCR, while the TCRdb copy is restricted to in-frame clones and leaves out a portion. This table holds some 200,000 clones, around 81% found once. The sequencing input was peripheral blood. Every receptor here comes from a man aged 55 to 70 with COVID-19, enrolled during active disease. The CDR3 runs from the conserved cysteine through the conserved F or W. The D gene is left open where the match is weak. The size entry is marked missing in some rows and otherwise reads once, few, many or a size class.

D gene,V gene,J gene,clone size,CDR3 DNA,CDR3 protein
NA,TRBV7-2,TRBJ2-1,once,TGTGCCAGCAGCTTAAACAGGGAAAATGAGCAGTTCTTC,CASSLNRENEQFF
NA,TRBV14,TRBJ2-2,NA,TGTGCCAGCAGCCGCGTGGGCAGGGCCGGGGAGCTGTTTTTT,CASSRVGRAGELFF
TRBD1,TRBV6-5,TRBJ1-2,NA,TGTGCCAGCAGCGCCGGACAGGTCCTATATGGCTACACCTTC,CASSAGQVLYGYTF
TRBD1,TRBV10-3,TRBJ1-5,few,TGTGCCACCGCCGGACAGGGCAATCAGCCCCAGCATTTT,CATAGQGNQPQHF
TRBD2,TRBV5-1,TRBJ2-1,few,TGCGCCAGCAGCTTGGAAGGTAGCGGGAGGGCCCAGTTCTTC,CASSLEGSGRAQFF
TRBD1,TRBV7-7,TRBJ2-2,NA,TGTGCCAGCAGCTCACAGGGGGCCGGGAACACCGGGGAGCTGTTTTTT,CASSSQGAGNTGELFF
NA,TRBV7-2,TRBJ2-5,NA,TGTGCCAGCAGCTTTCAGCCAGGCCAAGAGACCCAGTACTTC,CASSFQPGQETQYF
NA,TRBV7-2,TRBJ2-5,NA,TGTGCCAGCAGCCCGCAAAGTGCGGCGGAAAAGACCCAGTACTTC,CASSPQSAAEKTQYF
NA,TRBV6-5,TRBJ1-1,NA,TGTGCCAGCAGTTTCGCCTCCCGGACACTTAACACTGAAGCTTTCTTT,CASSFASRTLNTEAFF
NA,TRBV27,TRBJ1-6,NA,TGTGCCAGCAGTTATGCCAAGCCAGGATCACCCCTCCACTTT,CASSYAKPGSPLHF
NA,TRBV15,TRBJ2-1,NA,TGTGCCACCAGCAGAGGTCGATACAGGGAGTCGGGTGAGCAGTTCTTC,CATSRGRYRESGEQFF
NA,TRBV11-3,TRBJ1-1,NA,TGTGCCAGCAGCTTGTCGTTCTACACTGAAGCTTTCTTT,CASSLSFYTEAFF
NA,TRBV19,TRBJ1-2,few,TGTGCCAGTAGTATAGGATACGGGACATTAGGAGGCTACACCTTC,CASSIGYGTLGGYTF
TRBD2,TRBV28,TRBJ2-3,NA,TGTGCCAGCAGTTTAAGTATAACTAGCGGGACTGCAGATACGCAGTATTTT,CASSLSITSGTADTQYF
NA,TRBV10-3,TRBJ1-1,few,TGTGCCATCAGGACAGCGAACACTGAAGCTTTCTTT,CAIRTANTEAFF
NA,TRBV3-1/TRBV3-2,TRBJ2-7,NA,TGTGCCAGCAGCCGGCAGGGACTCGGGGAGCAGTACTTC,CASSRQGLGEQYF
TRBD1,TRBV7-2,TRBJ2-1,NA,TGTGCCAGCAGCTTATTCGGGACAGGGGGCAACAATGAGCAGTTCTTC,CASSLFGTGGNNEQFF
TRBD1,TRBV9,TRBJ2-5,NA,TGTGCCAGCAGCCCCCGCCCCACAGGGGCCCGGGAGACCCAGTACTTC,CASSPRPTGARETQYF
TRBD1,TRBV30,TRBJ1-1,NA,TGTGCCTGGAGTTACAGGGGGGGTGCTTTCTTT,CAWSYRGGAFF
NA,TRBV12-5,TRBJ2-5,NA,TGTGCTAGTGGTTTCGGGTTAGGTGAGACCCAGTACTTC,CASGFGLGETQYF
NA,TRBV19,TRBJ2-1,NA,TGTGCCAGTAGTATAGAAGGGAGAGAGCAGTTCTTC,CASSIEGREQFF
TRBD2,TRBV5-1,TRBJ2-3,once,TGCGCCAGCAGATTCGGGGCGGGAGGGCCCGCAGATACGCAGTATTTT,CASRFGAGGPADTQYF
NA,TRBV30,TRBJ2-1,NA,TGTGCCTGGAGTTTGGCCAGCTCCTACAATGAGCAGTTCTTC,CAWSLASSYNEQFF
TRBD1,TRBV7-2,TRBJ1-3,NA,TGTGCCAGCAGCCAGGGGGCCCTCCGAGGAGCCGGAAACACCATATATTTT,CASSQGALRGAGNTIYF
NA,TRBV10-1,TRBJ2-2,once,TGCGCCAGCAGTGAAGGGGGATTCACCGGGGAGCTGTTTTTT,CASSEGGFTGELFF
NA,TRBV7-2,TRBJ2-7,NA,TGTGCCAGCAGCCCGTTAATGGACTTAAGCGGCTACTTC,CASSPLMDLSGYF
NA,TRBV11-2,TRBJ1-1,NA,TGTGCCAGCAGCCCTGACAGAACTGAAGCTTTCTTT,CASSPDRTEAFF
NA,TRBV19,TRBJ2-3,NA,TGTGCCAGTACCTCTCGGCAATACCACGACTCAGATACGCAGTATTTT,CASTSRQYHDSDTQYF
NA,TRBV28,TRBJ1-2,NA,TGTGCCAGCAGTCGGGTTAACTATGGCTACACCTTC,CASSRVNYGYTF
NA,TRBV18,TRBJ2-7,NA,TGTGCCAGCTCACCAGTGCGGGCAGGTGGGACCTACGAGCAGTACTTC,CASSPVRAGGTYEQYF
TRBD1,TRBV2,TRBJ1-4,NA,TGTGCCAGCAGGACAGGGGAGAGAGAAAAACTGTTTTTT,CASRTGEREKLFF
TRBD1,TRBV18,TRBJ1-6,NA,TGTGCCAGCAGCGAGACAGGGGCCAATTCACCCCTCCACTTT,CASSETGANSPLHF
TRBD1,TRBV19,TRBJ2-1,NA,TGTGCCAGTAGACTTTCCGACAGGGTGGGGAGCTCCTACAATGAGCAGTTCTTC,CASRLSDRVGSSYNEQFF